This note documents a single TCR beta chain sequence. This sample is drawn from a study of spatial heterogeneity in lung cancer. Described time point: blood at routine non-recurrence follow-up after resection. From tumor, nontumor lung or frozen PBMC, whole RNA was taken unsorted for sequencing. The V gene lost 6 bases and the J gene lost 0 bases, with 10 bases spanning the gap. There are 13 residues in the CDR3. Germline loops: CDR1 SGHRS, CDR2 YFSETQ. MiXCR was run by TCRdb on the 5' RACE reads, yielding one entry per CDR3 protein. Seen here are roughly 120,000 distinct CDR3 sequences, 12% observed once, and the top ten hold roughly 17%.

This sequence joins TRBV5-1 and TRBJ2-7; no reliable D call. The sequence was obtained from a male donor with early-stage non-small cell lung cancer. The sample consisted of PBMCs, taken at follow-up. The CDR3 is CASTGQSSYEQYF. The CDR3 nucleotides are TGCGCCAGCACTGGGCAGTCCTCCTACGAGCAGTACTTC.